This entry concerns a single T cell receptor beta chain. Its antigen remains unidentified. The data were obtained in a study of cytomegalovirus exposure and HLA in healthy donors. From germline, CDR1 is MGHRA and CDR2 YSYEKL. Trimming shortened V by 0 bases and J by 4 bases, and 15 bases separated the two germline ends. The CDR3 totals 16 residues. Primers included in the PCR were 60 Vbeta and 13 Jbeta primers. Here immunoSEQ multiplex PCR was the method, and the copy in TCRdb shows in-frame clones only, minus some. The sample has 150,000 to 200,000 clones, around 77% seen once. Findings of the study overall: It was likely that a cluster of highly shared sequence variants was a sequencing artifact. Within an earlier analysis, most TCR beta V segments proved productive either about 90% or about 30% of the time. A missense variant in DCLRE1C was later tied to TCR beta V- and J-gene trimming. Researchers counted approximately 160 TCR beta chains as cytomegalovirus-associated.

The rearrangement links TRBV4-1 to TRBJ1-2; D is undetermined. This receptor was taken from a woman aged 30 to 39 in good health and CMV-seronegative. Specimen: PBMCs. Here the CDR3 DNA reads TGCGCCAGCAGCCAAGATCAGAGAGGGATCGTCTATGGCTACACCTTC. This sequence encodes CASSQDQRGIVYGYTF.